A selection of T cell receptor beta chains follows, all from one sample in a study of blood T cells in healthy people across ages. TCRdb itself ran the 5' RACE reads through MiXCR, one entry per CDR3 protein. The sample holds roughly 2 million distinct CDR3 sequences; about 50% are singletons and the top ten take less than 2.5%. Sequencing input: blood. These receptors all come from a woman aged 40 to 55 in good health. The CDR3 runs from the conserved cysteine through the conserved F or W. The D gene is left open where the match is weak. Not all rows give a size; the values are once, few, many and, for expanded clones, a class.

size | J | V | D | DNA | CDR3
. | TRBJ2-6 | TRBV7-3 | . | TGTGCCAGCAGCTCCGAGGCTATTGGGGACGGGGCCAACGTCCTGACTTTC | CASSSEAIGDGANVLTF
. | TRBJ2-3 | TRBV5-6 | . | TGTGCCAGCCAACTCCCGGGCAGGGTAGTAACAGATACGCAGTATTTT | CASQLPGRVVTDTQYF
. | TRBJ2-5 | TRBV24-1 | . | TGTGCCACCAGTGATTTTGGGGACCTGGGGGAGACCCAGTACTTC | CATSDFGDLGETQYF
. | TRBJ2-4 | TRBV7-2 | TRBD1 | TGTGCCAGCAGCTGGGGGGGGACAGGGTGTCAAGAGCAGTACTTC | CASSWGGTGCQEQYF
few | TRBJ2-7 | TRBV27 | TRBD1 | TGTGCCAGCGTCTCCTCCGGACAGGGGAGGGCCTACGAGCAGTACTTC | CASVSSGQGRAYEQYF
. | TRBJ2-7 | TRBV20-1 | TRBD2 | TGCAGTGCCATCAGCCTAAGACTAGCGGGGGGCCCAGGCGAGCAGTACTTC | CSAISLRLAGGPGEQYF
. | TRBJ2-1 | TRBV6-5 | . | TGTGCCAGCAGTGACAGAGCCCCCAATGAGCAGTTCTTC | CASSDRAPNEQFF
. | TRBJ1-5 | TRBV21-1 | . | TGTGCCAGCCTAAAGAACAGGGATCAGCCCCAGCATTTT | CASLKNRDQPQHF
few | TRBJ2-1 | TRBV5-1 | . | TGCGCCAGCAGCCCCGGCGGGATCGACAGGGCCCTCGAAAAGATGCAGTTCTTC | CASSPGGIDRALEKMQFF
. | TRBJ2-7 | TRBV29-1 | . | TGCAGCGTTCCGTTCTACGAGCAGTACTTC | CSVPFYEQYF
. | TRBJ2-7 | TRBV10-3 | . | TGTGCCACTGGTCCCCTAGCTTCTAACGAGCAGTACTTC | CATGPLASNEQYF
few | TRBJ1-2 | TRBV29-1 | . | TGCAGCGTCTACGGGCAGGGTGGCTACACCTTC | CSVYGQGGYTF
. | TRBJ1-1 | TRBV6-1 | . | TGTGCCAGCAGCGACCTAGAACAGGGTCTGGTTTGGAACACTGAAGCTTTCTTT | CASSDLEQGLVWNTEAFF
. | TRBJ2-5 | TRBV7-3 | . | TGTGCCAGCAGCCCTACAGGACAGACAATCCAAGAGACCCAGTACTTC | CASSPTGQTIQETQYF
. | TRBJ2-7 | TRBV7-2 | . | TGTGCCAGCAGCATCGGCGACGTCTACGAGCAGTACTTC | CASSIGDVYEQYF
few | TRBJ2-5 | TRBV6-6 | . | TGTGCCAGCAGTAACCGGGACACTGAGACCCAGTACTTC | CASSNRDTETQYF
. | TRBJ2-3 | TRBV5-1 | . | TGCGCCAGCAGCTTGGGGTTTGAGACTAGCACAGATACGCAGTATTTT | CASSLGFETSTDTQYF
many | TRBJ2-5 | TRBV10-3 | TRBD1 | TGTGCCATCAGCTCTGGACAGGGTGGAGAGACCCAGTACTTC | CAISSGQGGETQYF